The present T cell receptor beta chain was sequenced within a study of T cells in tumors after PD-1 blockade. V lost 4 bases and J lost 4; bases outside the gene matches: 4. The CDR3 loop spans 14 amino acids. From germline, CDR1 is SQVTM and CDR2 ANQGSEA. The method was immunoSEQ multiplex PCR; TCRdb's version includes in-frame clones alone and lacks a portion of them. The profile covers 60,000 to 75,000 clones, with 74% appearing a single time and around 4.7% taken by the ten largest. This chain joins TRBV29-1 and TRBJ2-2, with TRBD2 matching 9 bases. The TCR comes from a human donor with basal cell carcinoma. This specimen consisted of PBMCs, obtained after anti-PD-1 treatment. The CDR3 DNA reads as TGCAGCGTTGCAAGCGGGGGGCCCACCGGGGAGCTGTTTTTT. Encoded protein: CSVASGGPTGELFF.